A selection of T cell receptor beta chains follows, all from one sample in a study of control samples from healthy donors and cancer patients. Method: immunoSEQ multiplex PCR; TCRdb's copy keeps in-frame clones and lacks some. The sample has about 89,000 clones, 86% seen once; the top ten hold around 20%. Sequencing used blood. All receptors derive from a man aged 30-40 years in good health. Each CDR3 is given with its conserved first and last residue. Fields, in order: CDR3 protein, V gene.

CASSLVRGGGNTGELFF | TRBV7-9
CASSLPGGTEAFF | TRBV7-9
CASSPTKTGIGNYGYTF | TRBV18
CASSQASASTDTQYF | TRBV3-1/TRBV3-2
CASSPVLSGGLDTQYF | TRBV18
CASSVGGTITFGELFF | TRBV9
CASSPDPMTYGYTF | TRBV27
CASLTPGTEAFF | TRBV6-5
CATSDSTVGGTSTQHF | TRBV24-1
CASSYNRENQPQHF | TRBV6-5
CSVIHRGVNEKLFF | TRBV29-1
CATSAEGPYGYTF | TRBV24-1
CATSPLDRINQPQHF | TRBV15
CASGPWVTSANEKLFF | TRBV12-5
CASSQVPLRTNQPQHF | TRBV3-1/TRBV3-2
CASSLDNPRWGNTIYF | TRBV7-2
CSVLGRMNTEAFF | TRBV29-1
CASSLGKVANTEAFF | TRBV11-2
CASRLTGAGNQPQHF | TRBV6-5
CATSDLQGVDTGELFF | TRBV24-1
CASSTPGQGLSTDTQYF | TRBV21-1
CASSAGSNQPTNEQFF | TRBV2
CASSIVIGRTNTGELFF | TRBV19
CACGTGDRDTQYF | TRBV5-4
CASRPLWYEQYF | TRBV5-1
CASSLYNSRGPQHF | TRBV5-6
CASSDPSGAGRGQFF | TRBV2
CASSLEGGAGMNTEAFF | TRBV7-6
CAISGGQQTATF | TRBV10-3
CASMRQLNTGELFF | TRBV6-5
CASSEIDSYGELFF | TRBV2
CASSSRQGSYEQYF | TRBV11-2
CASSTGQYGYTF | TRBV19
CASSEVDGTYGYTF | TRBV6-1
CASSLDLGGNQPQHF | TRBV5-4
CASSSRERGDTQYF | TRBV7-9
CASSPREGSVQPQHF | TRBV7-2
CASSPPRNTGELFF | TRBV18
CASSPSLPDEQYF | TRBV5-1
CASSRTSGSSTDTQYF | TRBV5-6
CASSSYRGPGDTQYF | TRBV6-2/TRBV6-3
CAISESKGTNYGYTF | TRBV10-3
CASSPPGTGYEQFF | TRBV18
CASSPWTVGPTDTQYF | TRBV19